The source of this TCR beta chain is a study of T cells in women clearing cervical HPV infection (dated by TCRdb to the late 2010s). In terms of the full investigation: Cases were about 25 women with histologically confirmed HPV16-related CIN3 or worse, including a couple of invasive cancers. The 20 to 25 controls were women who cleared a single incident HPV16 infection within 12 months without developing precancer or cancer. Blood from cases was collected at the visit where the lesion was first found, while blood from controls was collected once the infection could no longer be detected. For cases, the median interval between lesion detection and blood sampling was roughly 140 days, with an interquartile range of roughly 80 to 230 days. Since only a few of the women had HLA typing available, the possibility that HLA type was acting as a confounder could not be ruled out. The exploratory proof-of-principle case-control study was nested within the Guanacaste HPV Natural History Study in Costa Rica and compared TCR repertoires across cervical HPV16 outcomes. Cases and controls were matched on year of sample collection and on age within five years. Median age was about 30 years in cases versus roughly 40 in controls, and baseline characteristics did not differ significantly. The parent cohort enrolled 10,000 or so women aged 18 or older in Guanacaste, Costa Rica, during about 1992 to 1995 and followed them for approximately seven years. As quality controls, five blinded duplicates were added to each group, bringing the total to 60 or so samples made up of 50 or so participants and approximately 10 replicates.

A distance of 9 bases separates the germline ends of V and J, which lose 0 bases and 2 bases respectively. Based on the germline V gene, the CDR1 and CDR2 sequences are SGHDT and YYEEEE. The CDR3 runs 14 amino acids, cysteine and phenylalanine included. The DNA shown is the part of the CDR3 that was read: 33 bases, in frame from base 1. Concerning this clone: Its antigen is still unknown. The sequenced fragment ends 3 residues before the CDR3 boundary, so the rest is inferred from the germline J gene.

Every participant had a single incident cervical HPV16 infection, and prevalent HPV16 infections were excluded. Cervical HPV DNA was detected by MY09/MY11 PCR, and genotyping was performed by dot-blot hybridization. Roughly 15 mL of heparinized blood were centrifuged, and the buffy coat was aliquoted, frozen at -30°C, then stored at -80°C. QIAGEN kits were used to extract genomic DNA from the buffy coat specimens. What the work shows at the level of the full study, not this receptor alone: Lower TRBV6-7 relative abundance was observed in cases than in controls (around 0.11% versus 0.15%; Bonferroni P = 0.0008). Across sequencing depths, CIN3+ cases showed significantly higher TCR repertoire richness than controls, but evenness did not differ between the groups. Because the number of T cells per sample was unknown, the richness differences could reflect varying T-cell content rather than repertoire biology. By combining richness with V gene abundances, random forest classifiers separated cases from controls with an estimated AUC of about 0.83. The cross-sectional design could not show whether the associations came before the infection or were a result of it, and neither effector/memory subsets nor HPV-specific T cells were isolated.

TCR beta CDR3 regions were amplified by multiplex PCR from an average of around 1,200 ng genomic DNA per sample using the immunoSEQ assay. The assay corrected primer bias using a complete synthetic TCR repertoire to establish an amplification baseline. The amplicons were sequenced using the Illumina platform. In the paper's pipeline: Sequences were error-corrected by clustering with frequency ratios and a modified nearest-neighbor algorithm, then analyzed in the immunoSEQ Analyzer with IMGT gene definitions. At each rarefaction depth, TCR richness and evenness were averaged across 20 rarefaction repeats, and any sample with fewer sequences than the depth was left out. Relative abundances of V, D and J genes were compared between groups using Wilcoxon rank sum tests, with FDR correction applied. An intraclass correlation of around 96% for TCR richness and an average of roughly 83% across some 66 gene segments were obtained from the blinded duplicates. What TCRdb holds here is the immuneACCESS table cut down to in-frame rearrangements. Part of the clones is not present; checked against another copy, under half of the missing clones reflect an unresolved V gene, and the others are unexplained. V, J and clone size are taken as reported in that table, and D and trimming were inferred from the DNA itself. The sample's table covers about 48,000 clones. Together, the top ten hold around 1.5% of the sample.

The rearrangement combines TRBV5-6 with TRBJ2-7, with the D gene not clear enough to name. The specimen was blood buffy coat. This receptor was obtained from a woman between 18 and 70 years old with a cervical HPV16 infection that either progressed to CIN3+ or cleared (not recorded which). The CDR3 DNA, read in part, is TGTGCCAGCAGCTTGGGAACAAGGGCCTACGAG. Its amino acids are CASSLGTRAYE. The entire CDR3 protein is CASSLGTRAYEQYF.